One and the same sample provided the 14 T cell receptor beta chains below, sequenced in a study of T cell clonotyping in hematopoietic cell transplantation. Libraries were prepared by immunoSEQ multiplex PCR; TCRdb keeps only in-frame clonotypes and omits some of them. The repertoire holds approximately 8,000 clones, with 90% to 95% as singletons. This sample comprised PBMCs, obtained 180 days after allogeneic stem cell transplant. These receptors came from a female patient aged 45 to 65 who had an allogeneic stem cell transplant from an unrelated donor, so the T cells may come from the graft donor. Some clones in this sample may be carry-over from other donors' samples.

This rearrangement joins TRBV30 to TRBJ1-6; D gene unclear. The CDR3 is 13 residues long. V lost 2 bases, J lost 7 bases, and 9 bases lay in between. Germline CDR1 reads GTSNPN; CDR2 reads SVGIG (reference sequence). The CDR3 sequence is CAWSPDVNSPLHF. CDR3 DNA: TGTGCCTGGAGTCCGGACGTAAATTCACCCCTCCACTTT.

CDR3 sequence reads: CASRGVSYEQYF. The CDR3 DNA reads TGTGCCAGCAGGGGTGTCTCCTACGAGCAGTACTTC. V is TRBV25-1 and J is TRBJ2-7; D is uncertain. Germline V gene sequence: CDR1 MGHDK, CDR2 SYGVNS. The CDR3 is 12 residues long. V was shortened by 6 bases and J by 0 bases, with 6 bases between the two germline ends.

Remarks on this clone: Different DNA sequences within this sample yield the same CDR3. The V and J genes are TRBV30 and TRBJ1-5; the D gene is possibly TRBD1 (5 bases). With 2 bases removed from V and 1 base from J, the gap between germline ends came to 9 bases. The CDR3 loop spans 14 amino acids. Germline CDR1 is GTSNPN and CDR2 is SVGIG (reference sequence). CDR3 nucleotides: TGTGCCTGGAGTCGGGGGACGAGCAATCAGCCCCAGCATTTT. It is translated as CAWSRGTSNQPQHF. The full variable domain, in which reference TRBV30 and TRBJ1-5 provide the parts outside the CDR3, is SQTIHQWPATLVQPVGSPLSLECTVEGTSNPNLYWYRQAAGRGLQLLFYSVGIGQISSEVPQNLSASRPQDRQFILSSKKLLLSDSGFYLCAWSRGTSNQPQHFGDGTRLSIL.

V and J are TRBV5-4 and TRBJ2-7, with D possibly TRBD1 on 6 matching bases. CDR3 length equals 13 residues. Trimming cost V 2 bases and J 3 bases, with 9 bases left between them. In germline, CDR1 is SGHNT, CDR2 YYREEE (reference sequence). CDR3 DNA sequence: TGTGCCAGCAGCTTTAGGGGGAGCTACGAGCAGTACGTC. Its protein is CASSFRGSYEQYV.

The gene calls are TRBV7-8 and TRBJ2-3; 10 positions match TRBD2. Germline V CDR1 and CDR2: SGHVS, FQNEAQ. The CDR3 runs to 20 residues. Germline trimming cut 2 bases from V and 5 bases from J; bases unmatched to any gene: 19. The CDR3 loop reads CASSLKRELAGPWGKDTQYF. The CDR3 region has the DNA TGTGCCAGCAGCTTAAAGCGCGAACTAGCGGGACCATGGGGGAAAGATACGCAGTATTTT.

The chain combines TRBV5-8 with TRBJ2-1; D is uncertain. V lost 4 bases and J lost 4, with 15 bases in between. The germline V gene has CDR1 SGHTS and CDR2 YDEGEE. This CDR3 is built from 15 residues. In DNA, the CDR3 is TGTGCCAGCAGCGCGGCGGTGCGGAGTTACAATGAGCAGTTCTTC. Protein: CASSAAVRSYNEQFF.

V gene TRBV7-6 combines with J gene TRBJ2-2; possible D gene TRBD1, 5 bases. The CDR3 is 17 amino acids. With 1 base removed from V and 0 bases from J, the gap between germline ends came to 12 bases. Looked up from germline, CDR1 is SGHVS and CDR2 is FNYEAQ. CDR3 sequence (DNA): TGTGCCAGCAGCTTAGGGCCAGACAGCCCGAACACCGGGGAGCTGTTTTTT. It specifies CASSLGPDSPNTGELFF.

The rearrangement links TRBV14 to TRBJ2-3, with 7 bases aligning to TRBD1. This CDR3 has 15 residues. CDR1 and CDR2 from the germline V gene are SGHDN and FVKESK. V lost 1 base to trimming and J lost 5 bases; unmatched junction nucleotides: 6. The chain's CDR3 is CASSQGGQVLDTQYF. The CDR3 region has the DNA TGTGCCAGCAGCCAAGGAGGACAGGTCTTAGATACGCAGTATTTT.

The chain has TRBV5-4 and TRBJ2-3; possibly TRBD2 for D (5 bases). CDR3 length: 13 residues. The V and J ends lost 1 base and 6 bases respectively, with 9 bases between them. Germline V gene lookup returns CDR1 SGHNT and CDR2 YYREEE (reference sequence). The DNA for the CDR3 is TGTGCCAGCAGCTTGCGCGGGCGGGATACGCAGTATTTT. Residues: CASSLRGRDTQYF. Based on the CDR3 plus reference TRBV5-4 and TRBJ2-3, the full variable domain is ETGVTQSPTHLIKTRGQQVTLRCSSQSGHNTVSWYQQALGQGPQFIFQYYREEENGRGNFPPRFSGLQFPNYSSELNVNALELDDSALYLCASSLRGRDTQYFGPGTRLTVL.

The chain is built from TRBV6-1 and TRBJ1-2; no reliable D call. This CDR3 comprises 13 residues. Trimming took off 2 bases at V and 5 bases at J, with 9 bases between the two ends. The V gene's germline CDR1 is MNHNS and CDR2 SASEGT. The CDR3 nucleotides read TGTGCCAGCAGTGAATACAGATCGTATGGCTACACCTTC. This codes for CASSEYRSYGYTF.

This clone was recorded a few times. V and J are TRBV27 and TRBJ1-6, with 8 bases fitting TRBD1. This CDR3 region has 16 residues. V lost 6 bases and J lost 1; bases outside the gene matches: 5. Germline V gene sequence: CDR1 MNHEY, CDR2 SMNVEV (reference sequence). CDR3 nucleotide sequence: TGTGCCAGCAGGCGACAGGGGAGGTCCTATAATTCACCCCTCCACTTT. Translated: CASRRQGRSYNSPLHF.

The chain recombines TRBV5-1 with TRBJ2-7; 7 positions match TRBD1. With V trimmed by 4 bases and J by 3 bases, 10 bases remained unmatched. This CDR3 is 15 amino acids long. Per germline, CDR1 SGHRS and CDR2 YFSETQ. The CDR3 region has the DNA TGCGCCAGCAGCCGGTTAGCCGGGACAGACTACGAGCAGTACTTC. Amino acid sequence: CASSRLAGTDYEQYF.

The chain links TRBV28 to TRBJ1-3; 8 bases align to TRBD1. V shed 6 bases, J shed 4 bases, and the junction held 8 bases outside the gene matches. Germline V gene sequence: CDR1 MDHEN, CDR2 SYDVKM. CDR3 length equals 15 residues. CDR3 coding DNA: TGTGCCAGCAGGTTGGACAGGGCTTCAGGAAACACCATATATTTT. It codes for CASRLDRASGNTIYF.

The chain has TRBV14 and TRBJ1-2; the D is unclear. The CDR3 spans 14 residues. Germline values: CDR1 SGHDN, CDR2 FVKESK. Trimming stripped 1 base from V and 4 bases from J, with 10 bases between. The CDR3 nucleotides read TGTGCCAGCAGCCAAGTGGACTCCTCCTATGGCTACACCTTC. It encodes CASSQVDSSYGYTF.